The rows below give T cell receptor beta chains drawn from one sample of a study of tumor and adjacent non-tumor tissue in lung cancer. TCRdb passed the multiplex PCR reads through MiXCR, listing each CDR3 protein once. Of approximately 140,000 distinct CDR3 sequences in the sample, around 61% were seen once. The sequencing input was lung tumor tissue. The source of these receptors is a man between 60 and 75 years old with small cell lung cancer. The conserved cysteine and the conserved F or W are not part of the CDR3 here. The order of the fields is clone size, J gene, D gene, V gene, CDR3 protein. A D gene is named only where the DNA matches it firmly. Expanded clones are given a class, and other clones once, few, many or no size at all.

size: few; J: TRBJ1-5; D: TRBD1; V: TRBV6-1; CDR3: ASSILDRDNQPQH
size: -; J: TRBJ2-3; D: TRBD2; V: TRBV7-2; CDR3: ATDPLWEGLADTQY
size: -; J: TRBJ1-5; D: -; V: TRBV6-1; CDR3: ASSEVDNNQPQH
size: -; J: TRBJ2-3; D: TRBD2; V: TRBV20-1; CDR3: SSSFLAGEGAQY
size: once; J: TRBJ1-5; D: -; V: TRBV28; CDR3: ASRSGQTHSNQPQH
size: -; J: TRBJ2-5; D: -; V: TRBV4-1; CDR3: ASSQYGDSGTQY
size: -; J: TRBJ1-2; D: -; V: TRBV10-2; CDR3: ASSETGSGYT
size: -; J: TRBJ1-1; D: -; V: TRBV11-2; CDR3: ASSLVDGTGAF
size: -; J: TRBJ1-6; D: TRBD1; V: TRBV10-2; CDR3: ASRRGQSYNSPPH
size: -; J: TRBJ2-1; D: -; V: TRBV11-2; CDR3: ASIPGRWAEQF
size: -; J: TRBJ1-2; D: -; V: TRBV6-6; CDR3: ASSYREVLEGYT
size: -; J: TRBJ1-6; D: -; V: TRBV2; CDR3: ASSEVGTSPLH
size: -; J: TRBJ2-2; D: TRBD2; V: TRBV10-1; CDR3: ASKAGGPGELF
size: -; J: TRBJ2-7; D: TRBD1; V: TRBV28; CDR3: ASSPTGSGLYGEQY
size: -; J: TRBJ2-3; D: TRBD2; V: TRBV7-9; CDR3: ASSLHSGRFSRSDTQY
size: -; J: TRBJ1-5; D: -; V: TRBV20-1; CDR3: SAWDLSVNQPKH
size: -; J: TRBJ1-6; D: TRBD1; V: TRBV28; CDR3: TSSLLGQYSSYNSPLH
size: -; J: TRBJ1-5; D: -; V: TRBV15; CDR3: ATSSEGFSNQPQH
size: few; J: TRBJ2-5; D: -; V: TRBV5-4; CDR3: ASSLFNASRGGWQETQY
size: -; J: TRBJ2-3; D: TRBD2; V: TRBV24-1; CDR3: AAGTSGTDRSDTQY
size: -; J: TRBJ2-5; D: -; V: TRBV24-1; CDR3: ATSDPSSETETQY
size: -; J: TRBJ2-7; D: TRBD1; V: TRBV7-8; CDR3: ASSLLGQGSGEQY
size: -; J: TRBJ2-7; D: -; V: TRBV2; CDR3: ASIAGYEQY
size: few; J: TRBJ1-1; D: TRBD1; V: TRBV29-1; CDR3: SVLTGGTEAF
size: -; J: TRBJ1-2; D: TRBD1; V: TRBV28; CDR3: ARGGSRRGYT
size: -; J: TRBJ2-1; D: TRBD2; V: TRBV5-4; CDR3: ASRLRGGSQSYNEQF
size: -; J: TRBJ1-1; D: -; V: TRBV4-1; CDR3: AISHDPSRAGYTEAF
size: -; J: TRBJ2-2; D: -; V: TRBV29-1; CDR3: SAVVGSVCTGELF
size: -; J: TRBJ1-2; D: -; V: TRBV20-1; CDR3: SATRGIRDCGYT
size: -; J: TRBJ2-3; D: TRBD1; V: TRBV4-1; CDR3: DSSQPGQGPDTQY
size: -; J: TRBJ2-3; D: -; V: TRBV6-5; CDR3: ARRASRLTDTQY
size: -; J: TRBJ2-1; D: TRBD2; V: TRBV10-1; CDR3: ASSSWTSGSGSYNEQF
size: -; J: TRBJ2-1; D: -; V: TRBV14; CDR3: ASSPWGSEDKQF
size: -; J: TRBJ2-7; D: TRBD2; V: TRBV20-1; CDR3: STLTLAGGTYEQY
size: -; J: TRBJ2-3; D: TRBD2; V: TRBV20-1; CDR3: NATTGTSGRRDTQY
size: many; J: TRBJ2-3; D: TRBD2; V: TRBV20-1; CDR3: SAINGLGNGGGEDTQY
size: -; J: TRBJ1-2; D: TRBD1; V: TRBV12-3/TRBV12-4; CDR3: TSSLRGQGAYGYT
size: -; J: TRBJ2-1; D: TRBD2; V: TRBV20-1; CDR3: SAKRPAGAGSSYNEQF
size: few; J: TRBJ2-1; D: -; V: TRBV12-3/TRBV12-4; CDR3: ASSAGNADYNEQF
size: -; J: TRBJ2-1; D: -; V: TRBV11-2; CDR3: ASRNTGSDGQL
size: -; J: TRBJ2-7; D: -; V: TRBV20-1; CDR3: SARATMPFCEQY
size: once; J: TRBJ2-5; D: -; V: TRBV11-2; CDR3: ASSLGTGIASYQETQY
size: few; J: TRBJ1-3; D: TRBD1; V: TRBV16; CDR3: ASSPGTGTGNTIY